A single sample gave rise to the 32 T cell receptor beta chains below, sequenced in a study of cytomegalovirus exposure and HLA in healthy donors. Primers for the PCR totalled 60 Vbeta and 13 Jbeta. Measured with immunoSEQ multiplex PCR; TCRdb has only the in-frame clones, and not every one. The table shows 170,000 or so clones, with more than 80% occurring only once. The sequencing input was PBMCs. The source of these receptors is a boy between 5 and 17 years old in good health and CMV-seronegative.

V and J are TRBV14 and TRBJ2-1; 7 bases agree with TRBD2. After removal of 4 bases from V and 3 bases from J, the junction contained 9 bases not matched to a gene. The CDR3 loop spans 16 amino acids. Germline lookup yields CDR1 SGHDN and CDR2 FVKESK. CDR3 coding DNA: TGTGCCAGCAGCCCCTACGGCGGGAGATACTACAATGAGCAGTTCTTC. Amino acids: CASSPYGGRYYNEQFF.

The chain links TRBV29-1 to TRBJ1-5, with D maybe TRBD1 (5 bases). The length of the CDR3 is 13 residues. Per germline, CDR1 SQVTM and CDR2 ANQGSEA. V was clipped by 6 bases and J by 7 bases, with 16 bases between them. The CDR3 DNA is TGCAGCGTCAAAACCTCACCAGGGCAGCCCCAGCATTTT. Encoded protein: CSVKTSPGQPQHF. Variable domain in full (rest from reference TRBV29-1 and TRBJ1-5): SAVISQKPSRDICQRGTSLTIQCQVDSQVTMMFWYRQQPGQSLTLIATANQGSEATYESGFVIDKFPISRPNLTFSTLTVSNMSPEDSSIYLCSVKTSPGQPQHFGDGTRLSIL.

The chain links TRBV9 to TRBJ2-6; the D is unclear. V shed 3 bases and J shed 2 bases, with 15 bases lying between them. The CDR3 extends over 17 amino acids. The germline gives CDR1 SGDLS, CDR2 YYNGEE. CDR3 residues: CASSASMRVAGANVLTF. In DNA, the CDR3 is TGTGCCAGCAGCGCCTCCATGAGAGTTGCTGGGGCCAACGTCCTGACTTTC.

This chain links TRBV30 with TRBJ2-5, with 8 nucleotides matching TRBD1. The length of the CDR3 is 13 residues. V lost 3 bases and J lost 5; bases outside the gene matches: 5. Germline V gene sequence: CDR1 GTSNPN, CDR2 SVGIG (reference sequence). CDR3 amino acids: CAWRRTGSETQYF. CDR3 DNA sequence: TGTGCCTGGAGGAGGACAGGGTCGGAGACCCAGTACTTC.

The V call is TRBV11-3, the J call TRBJ2-3, with D unresolved. The ends were cut back, 6 bases at V and 6 bases at J, with 10 bases in the middle. The CDR3 runs to 12 residues. Germline V lookup: CDR1 SGHNT, CDR2 YENEEA. The CDR3 nucleotides are TGTGCCAGCAGTCGATCGCGGGATACGCAGTATTTT. This sequence encodes CASSRSRDTQYF.

Only a few counts were recorded for this clone. The rearrangement joins TRBV7-6 to TRBJ2-7, with D possibly matching TRBD1 (6 bases). The length of the CDR3 is 14 residues. Germline V gene sequence: CDR1 SGHVS, CDR2 FNYEAQ. The ends were cut back, 4 bases at V and 5 bases at J, with 15 bases in the middle. CDR3 region: CASSSDSTRDEQYF. CDR3 DNA: TGTGCCAGCAGCTCGGACAGCACAAGGGACGAGCAGTACTTC.

This sequence joins TRBV5-1 and TRBJ2-1; 7 bases line up with TRBD2. Trimming cost V 7 bases and J 0 bases; bases outside gene matches: 7. The CDR3 has 15 residues. Germline-derived CDR1 and CDR2 are SGHRS and YFSETQ. The CDR3 region is CASLSGGGSYNEQFF. The CDR3, as DNA: TGCGCCAGCTTATCGGGCGGGGGCTCCTACAATGAGCAGTTCTTC.

The chain couples TRBV29-1 to TRBJ1-1; D call uncertain. Germline V gene data show CDR1 as SQVTM and CDR2 as ANQGSEA. V was cut by 3 bases and J by 4 bases, with 18 bases left in between. This CDR3 is 15 amino acids long. The CDR3 loop reads CSVDGEGGVFTEAFF. The DNA for the CDR3 is TGCAGCGTTGACGGGGAGGGCGGGGTGTTCACTGAAGCTTTCTTT.

The chain uses TRBV5-1 and TRBJ1-2; 9 nucleotides agree with TRBD1. V trimming: 0 bases; J trimming: 1 base; junction bases outside the gene matches: 4. Germline V lookup: CDR1 SGHRS, CDR2 YFSETQ. The CDR3 extends over 16 amino acids. CDR3 nucleotides: TGCGCCAGCAGCTTGGCCCCGACAGGGGGTAACTATGGCTACACCTTC. Translated: CASSLAPTGGNYGYTF.

The CDR3 is CASSLSLRSGGQDEQYF. The DNA of the CDR3 is TGTGCCAGCAGCTTAAGTTTAAGGAGCGGGGGCCAGGACGAGCAGTACTTC. The genes are TRBV7-9 and TRBJ2-7, with 8 bases fitting TRBD2. This CDR3 region has 17 residues. The V gene's germline CDR1 is SEHNR and CDR2 FQNEAQ (reference sequence). V lost 2 bases and J lost 5; bases outside the gene matches: 14.

CDR3 sequence (DNA): TGTGCCTGGAGTGTTGACCCCGGACTTAACTATGGCTACACCTTC. Translating gives CAWSVDPGLNYGYTF. The chain employs TRBV30 and TRBJ1-2; no reliable D call. The CDR3 spans 15 residues. Trimming took 0 bases from V and 1 from J, leaving 12 bases between them. The germline V gene has CDR1 GTSNPN and CDR2 SVGIG (reference sequence).

The CDR3 region is CASSRRTGGNTEAFF. The CDR3 DNA follows: TGTGCCAGCAGCCGCCGTACAGGGGGAAACACTGAAGCTTTCTTT. J is TRBJ1-1 and V is TRBV11-3; 8 positions match TRBD1. This CDR3 spans 15 amino acids. The germline CDR1 and CDR2 sequences are SGHNT and YENEEA. With V trimmed by 5 bases and J by 2 bases, 7 bases remained unmatched.

Comment on this clone: An end of the junction differs from the germline gene, which may be a read error. Other DNA sequences within the sample encode an identical CDR3. The chain employs TRBV2 and TRBJ2-7, with D perhaps TRBD2 (5 bases). Per the germline V gene, CDR1 is SNHLY and CDR2 is FYNNEI. The CDR3 is 13 amino acids. The CDR3 DNA follows: TGCGCCAGCCAGGCGGGCCGCTCCTACGAGCAGTACTTC. Translating gives CASQAGRSYEQYF. Looking up the rest from reference TRBV2 and TRBJ2-7 gives the full variable domain: EPEVTQTPSHQVTQMGQEVILRCVPISNHLYFYWYRQILGQKVEFLVSFYNNEISEKSEIFDDQFSVERPDGSNFTLKIRSTKLEDSAMYFCASQAGRSYEQYFGPGTRLTVT.

The chain carries TRBV30 and TRBJ2-7; D ambiguous. The germline V gene encodes CDR1 GTSNPN and CDR2 SVGIG (reference sequence). This CDR3 region has 14 residues. V lost 0 bases to trimming and J lost 2 bases, with 11 bases between them. Here the CDR3 DNA reads TGTGCCTGGAGTGTCTTCGGCGGAGCCTACGAGCAGTACTTC. Translating gives CAWSVFGGAYEQYF.

CDR3 sequence reads: CASRGQGNSPLHF. The CDR3 bases are TGTGCCAGCAGAGGACAGGGAAATTCACCCCTCCACTTT. The V call is TRBV2, the J call TRBJ1-6; 8 nucleotides align to TRBD1. The CDR3 is 13 amino acids. V was pared by 6 bases and J by 7 bases, with 2 bases of the junction left unmatched. Germline CDR1 and CDR2: SNHLY and FYNNEI.

This chain links TRBV19 with TRBJ1-1; D might be TRBD1 (6 bases). CDR1 is LNHDA, CDR2 SQIVND, per germline (reference sequence). This CDR3 is 17 amino acids long. Deletions cut 2 bases from V and 5 bases from J, with 21 bases between. CDR3 protein: CASSIHSSGGLETEAFF. The CDR3 nucleotides are TGTGCCAGTAGTATACACAGCTCGGGGGGGCTCGAGACTGAAGCTTTCTTT. Filled out from reference TRBV19 and TRBJ1-1, the complete variable domain reads DGGITQSPKYLFRKEGQNVTLSCEQNLNHDAMYWYRQDPGQGLRLIYYSQIVNDFQKGDIAEGYSVSREKKESFPLTVTSAQKNPTAFYLCASSIHSSGGLETEAFFGQGTRLTVV.

This clone is a singleton in its sample. The chain uses TRBV27 and TRBJ1-2; TRBD1 agrees at 8 bases. V dropped 7 bases and J dropped 0; count of bases not matched to a gene: 7. The CDR3 runs 15 residues. Per the germline V gene, CDR1 is MNHEY and CDR2 is SMNVEV (reference sequence). In nucleotides, the CDR3 is TGTGCCAGCACCCCCCGGACAGGGACTAACTATGGCTACACCTTC. Its protein product is CASTPRTGTNYGYTF.

The chain carries TRBV5-1 and TRBJ2-5; the match to TRBD1 covers 9 bases. The closer fit of TRBJ2-7 to the DNA end suggests the J call may be wrong. This CDR3 comprises 16 residues. Per germline, CDR1 SGHRS and CDR2 YFSETQ. CDR3 nucleotides: TGCGCCAGCACACCAACAACAGGGGGCAGGGCCTACGAGCAGTACTTC. Amino acids: CASTPTTGGRAYEQYF.

The gene calls are TRBV9 and TRBJ2-1, with 11 nucleotides matching TRBD2. Germline values: CDR1 SGDLS, CDR2 YYNGEE. Trimming took 4 bases from V and 4 from J; bases not matched to a gene: 10. The CDR3 extends over 17 amino acids. Here the CDR3 DNA reads TGTGCCAGCAGCTCATCCGGGACTAGCGGACTTTACAATGAGCAGTTCTTC. Its protein is CASSSSGTSGLYNEQFF.

CDR3 amino acids: CAIAVTNPNEQFF. The CDR3 nucleotides read TGTGCCATCGCGGTGACTAACCCCAATGAGCAGTTCTTC. The chain has TRBV10-3 and TRBJ2-1; the D gene is possibly TRBD2 (5 bases). The CDR3 totals 13 residues. V lost 8 bases and J 6 bases, leaving 14 bases between the germline ends. CDR1 and CDR2 (germline): ENHRY, SYGVKD.

This clone occurred a few times. This chain links TRBV10-3 with TRBJ2-7, with 8 bases matching TRBD2. CDR1 is ENHRY and CDR2 is SYGVKD in the germline V gene. V shed 4 bases, J shed 2 bases, and the junction held 7 bases outside the gene matches. The CDR3 covers 15 residues. The CDR3 coding sequence is TGTGCCATCAGTGTCGGGACTAGAAGTCCCTACGAGCAGTACTTC. It codes for CAISVGTRSPYEQYF.

The chain is built from TRBV11-1 and TRBJ1-2, with D unclear. CDR3 length: 13 amino acids. Germline V gene data show CDR1 as SGHAT and CDR2 as FQDESV (reference sequence). V was trimmed by 2 bases and J by 5 bases, leaving 9 bases between them. The CDR3 sequence: CASSLSVGYGYTF. CDR3 in DNA: TGTGCCAGCAGCTTAAGCGTGGGTTATGGCTACACCTTC.

This clone was counted between two and nine times. The chain couples TRBV29-1 to TRBJ2-5; a possible D gene is TRBD1 (6 bases). Looked up from germline, CDR1 is SQVTM and CDR2 is ANQGSEA. Trimming removed 5 bases from V and 2 bases from J, with 12 bases in between. This CDR3 has 13 residues. As DNA, the CDR3 is TGCAGCGTTCGGGACATAAGTCAAGAGACCCAGTACTTC. Translation gives CSVRDISQETQYF.

This sequence joins TRBV6-5 and TRBJ2-1; TRBD2 matches 9 bases. This CDR3 is 14 amino acids long. V shed 11 bases, J shed 9 bases, and the junction held 14 bases outside the gene matches. Germline V gene lookup returns CDR1 MNHEY and CDR2 SVGAGI. CDR3 protein: CAAGGLAGRGEQFF. For the CDR3, the DNA is TGTGCCGCGGGGGGGCTAGCGGGAAGAGGTGAGCAGTTCTTC.

The rearrangement uses TRBV4-1 and TRBJ1-1; 7 nucleotides match TRBD1. Germline V gene data show CDR1 as MGHRA and CDR2 as YSYEKL. The CDR3 has 16 amino acids. J was trimmed by 1 base and V by 4 bases; bases with no gene match: 9. CDR3 loop: CASSRVPGQTNTEAFF. The CDR3 nucleotides read TGCGCCAGCAGCCGAGTACCGGGACAGACGAACACTGAAGCTTTCTTT.

The chain recombines TRBV9 with TRBJ2-5; perhaps TRBD2 as D (6 bases). The CDR3 has 13 amino acids. Germline V gives CDR1 SGDLS, CDR2 YYNGEE. Trimming took off 4 bases at V and 4 bases at J, with 11 bases between the two ends. The CDR3 protein is CASSPRDGETQYF. DNA for the CDR3: TGTGCCAGCAGCCCGCGGGACGGAGAGACCCAGTACTTC.

This clone was observed once. The V gene is TRBV11-2, the J gene TRBJ1-3, with D unclear. Trimming left V 1 base short and J 7 bases short, with 17 bases between. The CDR3 runs to 16 residues. CDR1 and CDR2 (germline): SGHAT, FQNNGV. CDR3 amino acids: CASSLVYQVSANTIYF. The CDR3 DNA follows: TGTGCCAGCAGCTTAGTGTATCAGGTCTCGGCTAACACCATATATTTT.

The J gene is TRBJ1-5, the V gene TRBV5-8; 7 bases map to TRBD1. Germline CDR1 SGHTS, CDR2 YDEGEE. V trimming: 7 bases; J trimming: 7 bases; junction bases outside the gene matches: 8. The CDR3 totals 13 residues. CDR3 nucleotides: TGTGCCAGCCGGCAGGGGGTTGACCAGCCCCAGCATTTT. Protein: CASRQGVDQPQHF.

The rearrangement joins TRBV7-2 to TRBJ2-7; the match to TRBD2 covers 12 bases. The V gene end was trimmed by 4 bases and the J gene end by 0 bases; junction bases not matched to a gene: 4. This CDR3 is built from 16 residues. CDR1 and CDR2 (germline): SGHTA, FQGNSA. As DNA, the CDR3 is TGTGCCAGCAGCTCTGCGGGACTAGCGGGCTCCTACGAGCAGTACTTC. It encodes CASSSAGLAGSYEQYF.

The chain is built from TRBV30 and TRBJ2-2; D uncertain. This CDR3 spans 13 amino acids. Trimming pared 6 bases from V and 11 bases from J, leaving 19 bases between. Germline CDR1 reads GTSNPN; CDR2 reads SVGIG (reference sequence). CDR3 sequence (DNA): TGTGCCTGTTCCGGGTCCCTAAATCGCGAGCTGTTTTTT. As protein: CACSGSLNRELFF.

The chain uses TRBV18 and TRBJ1-4; the D is unclear. Germline V gives CDR1 KGHSH, CDR2 LQKENI. This CDR3 has 14 residues. V lost 2 bases and J 11 bases, leaving 15 bases between the germline ends. DNA for the CDR3: TGTGCCAGCTCACCAGGGCAACACGGCGGGAAACTGTTTTTT. Its protein is CASSPGQHGGKLFF.

The CDR3 DNA sequence: TGTGGGCTGGGACTTAGGCCGGATCAGCCCCAGCATTTT. Encoded protein: CGLGLRPDQPQHF. The V call is TRBV6-6, the J call TRBJ1-5, with D tentatively TRBD1 (5 bases). CDR3 length: 13 residues. In germline, CDR1 is MNHNY, CDR2 SVGAGI (reference sequence).